The present T cell receptor beta chain was sequenced within a study of T cells in Graves' hyperthyroidism and ophthalmopathy. The CDR3 consists of 17 residues. The V end was cut by 1 base, the J end by 0 bases, with 13 bases between. Researchers took RNA transcripts and amplified the TCR beta CDR3 regions from them. Initially, a first-round RT-PCR of the TCR CDR3 employed the HTBI primer set. TCRdb reprocessed the multiplex PCR reads with MiXCR, giving one entry per CDR3 protein. The repertoire consists of about 600,000 distinct CDR3 sequences, with about 14% occurring once and the leading ten covering roughly an eighth. This clonotype was observed a few times.

The chain employs TRBV12-3 or TRBV12-4 and TRBJ1-3; D not certain. Sequences were obtained from blood. This clonotype was sampled from a woman in her forties or fifties with Graves' ophthalmopathy. The CDR3 nucleotides read TGTGCCAGCAGTTTAGGTCCCCGGCGGACCTCTGGAAACACCATATATTTT. Protein: CASSLGPRRTSGNTIYF.